This TCR beta chain is from a study of CD8+CD57+ T cells in acquired aplastic anemia. This clonotype has a handful of counts. This CDR3 comprises 15 residues. Germline V gives CDR1 DFQATT, CDR2 SNEGSKA (reference sequence). V trimming: 5 bases; J trimming: 4 bases; junction bases outside the gene matches: 6. Sequenced patients had shown CD8+CD57+ cell expansion by flow cytometry. The TCR beta profiling, which covered VDJ combination and CDR3 sequence, was carried out using genomic DNA as the template. TCRdb used MiXCR to reprocess the reads, holding one entry per CDR3 protein. The data contain around 290,000 distinct CDR3 sequences, 56% of them singletons.

The chain has TRBV20-1 and TRBJ2-7; TRBD2 agrees at 15 bases. Sample: sorted CD4+, CD8+, or CD8+CD57+ T cells (not recorded which) from PBMCs. This TCR was sampled from a human donor with aplastic anemia. Here the CDR3 reads CSAGLAGGRGYEQYF. The CDR3, as DNA: TGCAGTGCTGGACTAGCGGGAGGGCGGGGATACGAGCAGTACTTC.